The 29 T cell receptor beta chains given below trace back to one sample, sequenced in a study of shared T cell receptors in the human thymus. Clones were sequenced by immunoSEQ multiplex PCR, and TCRdb holds only the in-frame ones, with some missing. The sample holds hundreds of thousands of clones, 80% to 90% seen once. In addition, the sample was reused for a study of human thymus T cells.

The sequenced sample was thymocytes. Receptors were obtained from a boy under three years old with a congenital heart defect.

The chain couples TRBV7-9 to TRBJ2-1; tentative D call: TRBD2 (6 bases). The CDR3 is made up of 16 amino acids. Looked up from germline, CDR1 is SEHNR and CDR2 is FQNEAQ (reference sequence). Trimming removed 1 base at V and 5 bases at J, with 15 bases between. The CDR3 DNA reads as TGTGCCAGCAGCTTAGATCGAGGGCTAGCGCACAATGAGCAGTTCTTC. This translates into CASSLDRGLAHNEQFF.

This clone was detected a few times. This chain links TRBV4-1 with TRBJ2-7; D is unclear. V lost 0 bases and J 4 bases, leaving 13 bases between the germline ends. Germline CDR1 MGHRA, CDR2 YSYEKL. CDR3 length equals 15 residues. The CDR3 DNA is TGCGCCAGCAGCCAAGATAGTACCTATCCTTACGAGCAGTACTTC. This gives the protein CASSQDSTYPYEQYF.

The V call is TRBV6-4, the J call TRBJ1-5, with TRBD1 identical over 7 bases. The CDR3 is 13 amino acids. Trimming took 4 bases from V and 11 from J; bases not matched to a gene: 8. CDR1 MRHNA and CDR2 SNTAGT come from the germline V gene. The CDR3: CASSVRGIGAQHF. The DNA of the CDR3 is TGTGCCAGCAGTGTCAGGGGGATCGGGGCCCAGCATTTT.

In regard to this clone: The same CDR3 also results from other DNA sequences found in this sample. The rearrangement joins TRBV5-4 to TRBJ1-5, with D perhaps matching TRBD1 (5 bases). Trimming took off 0 bases at V and 5 bases at J, with 6 bases between the two ends. The CDR3 length is 13 residues. Per germline, CDR1 SGHNT and CDR2 YYREEE (reference sequence). CDR3 sequence reads: CASSLGGDQPQHF. CDR3 in DNA: TGTGCCAGCAGCTTGGGGGGGGATCAGCCCCAGCATTTT.

The V gene is TRBV29-1, the J gene TRBJ2-5, with a weak D call TRBD1 (5 bases). There are 14 residues in the CDR3. Germline lookup yields CDR1 SQVTM and CDR2 ANQGSEA. V was pared by 1 base and J by 3 bases, with 12 bases between. In DNA, the CDR3 is TGCAGCGTTGAAGGAGAAGACAGAGAAGAGACCCAGTACTTC. This encodes CSVEGEDREETQYF.

The CDR3 is CASSEHDRTDVWNDGYTF. Here the CDR3 DNA reads TGCGCCAGCAGTGAGCATGATAGGACAGACGTTTGGAACGATGGCTACACCTTC. The chain employs TRBV10-2 and TRBJ1-2; D may be TRBD1 (6 bases). This CDR3 has 18 residues. V lost 2 bases to trimming and J lost 6 bases, with 25 bases between them. Germline V gene data show CDR1 as WSHSY and CDR2 as SAAADI.

V is TRBV6-1 and J is TRBJ1-2; tentative D call: TRBD1 (6 bases). The germline V and J ends were trimmed by 2 bases and 0 bases, with 7 bases remaining between them. The CDR3 loop spans 14 amino acids. Germline loops: CDR1 MNHNS, CDR2 SASEGT. CDR3 sequence (DNA): TGTGCCAGCAGTGAATGGGGGCCTAACTATGGCTACACCTTC. Its translation is CASSEWGPNYGYTF.

This rearrangement joins TRBV5-1 to TRBJ1-4, with 8 bases that match TRBD1. CDR1 and CDR2 (germline): SGHRS, YFSETQ. The V segment lost 4 bases and the J segment 5 bases; nucleotides outside the gene matches: 16. The CDR3 has 18 amino acids. The CDR3: CASSAGTGRLRLNEKLFF. In DNA form, the CDR3 reads TGCGCCAGCAGCGCCGGGACAGGCAGATTGAGACTCAATGAAAAACTGTTTTTT.

The V gene is TRBV6-4, the J gene TRBJ2-3; maybe TRBD2 (6 bases). With 6 bases removed from V and 2 bases from J, the gap between germline ends came to 15 bases. Per germline, CDR1 MRHNA and CDR2 SNTAGT. The CDR3 is 15 amino acids. The CDR3 coding sequence is TGTGCCAGCAGCAAGGGACTCCGGCACACAGATACGCAGTATTTT. Amino acid sequence: CASSKGLRHTDTQYF.

The sample holds a few counts of this clone. The chain uses TRBV27 and TRBJ2-7; D might be TRBD1 (5 bases). V lost 0 bases and J lost 8, with 14 bases in between. Germline loops: CDR1 MNHEY, CDR2 SMNVEV (reference sequence). This CDR3 contains 14 residues. The CDR3 nucleotides are TGTGCCAGCAGTTTATCCCAGACAGTTCCCAAGCAGTACTTC. Translation: CASSLSQTVPKQYF.

This rearrangement joins TRBV5-6 to TRBJ2-3; D perhaps matches TRBD1 (6 bases). With 3 bases removed from V and 0 bases from J, the gap between germline ends came to 14 bases. CDR1 is SGHDT and CDR2 is YYEEEE in the germline V gene. The CDR3 consists of 16 residues. The CDR3 spells CASSYLGTTSTDTQYF. The DNA of the CDR3 is TGTGCCAGCAGCTACCTAGGGACAACTAGCACAGATACGCAGTATTTT.

This chain uses TRBV16 with TRBJ2-7; perhaps TRBD1 as D (6 bases). V was shortened by 0 bases and J by 1 base, with 16 bases between the two germline ends. Germline lookup yields CDR1 KGHSY and CDR2 FQNENV. The CDR3 has 17 residues. CDR3 amino acids: CASSQSLPRQASYEQYF. CDR3 nucleotides: TGTGCCAGCAGCCAATCTCTTCCTAGACAGGCATCCTACGAGCAGTACTTC.

V gene TRBV4-3 combines with J gene TRBJ1-6; D might be TRBD1 (5 bases). Trimming left V 0 bases short and J 6 bases short, with 15 bases between. This CDR3 comprises 17 residues. The V gene's germline CDR1 is LGHNA and CDR2 YSLEER. CDR3 DNA: TGCGCCAGCAGCCAAGATGAGGCAGGGCCTATTAATTCACCCCTCCACTTT. Protein product: CASSQDEAGPINSPLHF.

The genes are TRBV27 and TRBJ1-5; a weak D match, TRBD1 (5 bases). The germline V gene encodes CDR1 MNHEY and CDR2 SMNVEV (reference sequence). This CDR3 region has 16 residues. V shed 2 bases and J shed 2 bases, with 13 bases lying between them. The CDR3 DNA reads as TGTGCCAGCAGTTTAGGGGGGGATAGCGGCAATCAGCCCCAGCATTTT. Its translation is CASSLGGDSGNQPQHF.

The V call is TRBV14, the J call TRBJ2-1; D gene ambiguous. This CDR3 contains 16 residues. V dropped 4 bases and J dropped 5 bases, with 18 bases sitting between them. CDR1 and CDR2 from the germline V gene are SGHDN and FVKESK. CDR3 region: CASSLFRLQPDNEQFF. CDR3 DNA sequence: TGTGCCAGCAGCCTTTTTCGACTTCAACCGGACAATGAGCAGTTCTTC.

In its sample, this clone was seen once. CDR3 loop: CASSERGGGSTEAFF. DNA of the CDR3: TGTGCCAGCAGCGAGAGAGGGGGGGGGAGCACTGAAGCTTTCTTT. The V call is TRBV9, the J call TRBJ1-1; possible D gene TRBD1, 6 bases. The CDR3 is 15 amino acids. Germline CDR1 and CDR2: SGDLS and YYNGEE. V was pared by 3 bases and J by 4 bases, with 16 bases between.

V usage is TRBV27 and J usage is TRBJ1-1; weak D call: TRBD1 (5 bases). Trimming removed 0 bases from V and 0 bases from J, with 8 bases in between. The length of the CDR3 is 15 residues. Germline values: CDR1 MNHEY, CDR2 SMNVEV (reference sequence). CDR3 bases: TGTGCCAGCAGTTTATCGGCCAGGGTGAACACTGAAGCTTTCTTT. Its translation is CASSLSARVNTEAFF.

The chain couples TRBV28 to TRBJ1-5; no firm D call. CDR1 MDHEN and CDR2 SYDVKM come from the germline V gene. CDR3 length: 13 amino acids. V lost 5 bases and J lost 3, with 8 bases in between. Here the CDR3 reads CASSRVINQPQHF. Here the CDR3 DNA reads TGTGCCAGCAGTCGAGTGATCAATCAGCCCCAGCATTTT.

This rearrangement joins TRBV2 to TRBJ1-2; D gene unclear. The germline V gene encodes CDR1 SNHLY and CDR2 FYNNEI. The V end was cut by 3 bases, the J end by 13 bases, with 15 bases between. The CDR3 is 12 residues long. CDR3 residues: CASSDRETGITF. CDR3 nucleotide sequence: TGTGCCAGCAGTGACCGGGAAACGGGAATCACCTTC.

The chain couples TRBV10-2 to TRBJ2-5; 11 bases fit TRBD2. Germline loops: CDR1 WSHSY, CDR2 SAAADI. This CDR3 contains 14 residues. CDR3 region: CALSGSGGEETQYF. For the CDR3, the DNA is TGCGCGTTATCAGGTAGCGGGGGGGAGGAGACCCAGTACTTC.

The chain recombines TRBV19 with TRBJ1-1, with a weak D call TRBD1 (5 bases). The CDR3 is 14 residues long. The V gene lost 5 bases and the J gene lost 2 bases, with 12 bases spanning the gap. The germline V gene encodes CDR1 LNHDA and CDR2 SQIVND (reference sequence). In DNA, the CDR3 is TGTGCCAGTAGTTCAGAACAGGCTAACACTGAAGCTTTCTTT. It specifies CASSSEQANTEAFF.

This clone has a single count. J is TRBJ2-7 and V is TRBV4-1, with 10 bases identical to TRBD2. The CDR3 is 17 amino acids. Trimming took 1 base from V and 3 from J; bases not matched to a gene: 9. The germline gives CDR1 MGHRA, CDR2 YSYEKL. CDR3 bases: TGCGCCAGCAGCCAAGCCGGATCCCCTAGCGGGAGCTACGAGCAGTACTTC. It specifies CASSQAGSPSGSYEQYF.

This clone was counted a single time. The V call is TRBV7-9, the J call TRBJ2-7; 7 bases line up with TRBD1. The CDR3 is made up of 15 amino acids. The V segment lost 1 base and the J segment 2 bases; nucleotides outside the gene matches: 5. In germline, CDR1 is SEHNR, CDR2 FQNEAQ (reference sequence). CDR3 coding DNA: TGTGCCAGCAGCTTAGGAACACAGGGGCCCTACGAGCAGTACTTC. It codes for CASSLGTQGPYEQYF. Full variable domain (outside the CDR3, taken from reference TRBV7-9 and TRBJ2-7): DTGVSQNPRHKITKRGQNVTFRCDPISEHNRLYWYRQTLGQGPEFLTYFQNEAQLEKSRLLSDRFSAERPKGSFSTLEIQRTEQGDSAMYLCASSLGTQGPYEQYFGPGTRLTVT.

This chain uses TRBV7-6 with TRBJ1-4; D might be TRBD1 (6 bases). Germline CDR1 and CDR2: SGHVS and FNYEAQ. Between the trimmed V and J ends, which lost 5 bases and 7 bases, there was a span of 20 bases. The CDR3 runs to 16 residues. The DNA of the CDR3 is TGTGCCAGCAGCCCACAACCCGGACAGAAAGGTGAAAAACTGTTTTTT. Encoded protein: CASSPQPGQKGEKLFF. The full variable domain, in which reference TRBV7-6 and TRBJ1-4 provide the parts outside the CDR3, is GAGVSQSPRYKVTKRGQDVALRCDPISGHVSLYWYRQALGQGPEFLTYFNYEAQQDKSGLPNDRFSAERPEGSISTLTIQRTEQRDSAMYRCASSPQPGQKGEKLFFGSGTQLSVL.

The rearrangement uses TRBV12-5 and TRBJ1-2; D gene unclear. With 2 bases removed from V and 4 bases from J, the gap between germline ends came to 5 bases. Germline assignment: CDR1 LGHNT and CDR2 FRNRAP. This CDR3 region has 12 residues. Here the CDR3 reads CASGLPVYGYTF. CDR3 sequence (DNA): TGTGCTAGTGGTTTGCCTGTCTATGGCTACACCTTC.

V and J are TRBV5-6 and TRBJ1-2; D remains ambiguous. This CDR3 has 14 amino acids. Deletions cut 2 bases from V and 2 bases from J, with 10 bases between. Per germline, CDR1 SGHDT and CDR2 YYEEEE. CDR3 region: CASSLIQANYGYTF. The CDR3 DNA follows: TGTGCCAGCAGCTTAATTCAGGCGAACTATGGCTACACCTTC. Filled out from reference TRBV5-6 and TRBJ1-2, the complete variable domain reads DAGVTQSPTHLIKTRGQQVTLRCSPKSGHDTVSWYQQALGQGPQFIFQYYEEEERQRGNFPDRFSGHQFPNYSSELNVNALLLGDSALYLCASSLIQANYGYTFGSGTRLTVV.

The rearrangement links TRBV11-2 to TRBJ2-3; 10 bases are shared with TRBD2. J was trimmed by 0 bases and V by 5 bases; bases with no gene match: 5. The CDR3 has 16 amino acids. CDR1 and CDR2 (germline): SGHAT, FQNNGV. The CDR3 bases are TGTGCCAGCAGCGCCTCTAGCGGGGGAAGCACAGATACGCAGTATTTT. As protein: CASSASSGGSTDTQYF.

The chain recombines TRBV7-8 with TRBJ1-1, with D tentatively TRBD1 (5 bases). Germline CDR1 and CDR2: SGHVS and FQNEAQ. Trimming shortened V by 2 bases and J by 4 bases, and 14 bases separated the two germline ends. The CDR3 runs 15 residues. CDR3 sequence reads: CASSLSREEGTEAFF. The CDR3 nucleotides are TGTGCCAGCAGCTTATCCAGGGAAGAAGGCACTGAAGCTTTCTTT.

The CDR3 here is CASTSGGSNEQFF. Here the CDR3 DNA reads TGTGCCAGCACTAGCGGTGGTTCAAATGAGCAGTTCTTC. This chain joins TRBV6-6 and TRBJ2-1; 7 nucleotides match TRBD2. J was trimmed by 7 bases and V by 7 bases; bases with no gene match: 7. The CDR3 has 13 amino acids. CDR1 is MNHNY and CDR2 is SVGAGI in the germline V gene (reference sequence).